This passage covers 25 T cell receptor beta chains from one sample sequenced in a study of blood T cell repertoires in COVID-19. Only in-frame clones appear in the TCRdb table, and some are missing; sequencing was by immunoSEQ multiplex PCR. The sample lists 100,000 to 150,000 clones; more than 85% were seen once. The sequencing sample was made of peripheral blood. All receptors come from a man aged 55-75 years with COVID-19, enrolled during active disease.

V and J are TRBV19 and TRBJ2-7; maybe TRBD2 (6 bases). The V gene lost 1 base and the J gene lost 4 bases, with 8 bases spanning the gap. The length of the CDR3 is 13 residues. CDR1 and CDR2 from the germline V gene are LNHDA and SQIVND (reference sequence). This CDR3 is CASSIGLAYEQYF. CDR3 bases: TGTGCCAGTAGTATAGGGCTAGCGTACGAGCAGTACTTC. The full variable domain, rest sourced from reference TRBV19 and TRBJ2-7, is DGGITQSPKYLFRKEGQNVTLSCEQNLNHDAMYWYRQDPGQGLRLIYYSQIVNDFQKGDIAEGYSVSREKKESFPLTVTSAQKNPTAFYLCASSIGLAYEQYFGPGTRLTVT.

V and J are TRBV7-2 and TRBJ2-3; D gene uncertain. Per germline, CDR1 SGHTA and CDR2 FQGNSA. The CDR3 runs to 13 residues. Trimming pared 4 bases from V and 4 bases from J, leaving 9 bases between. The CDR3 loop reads CASSSTRADTQYF. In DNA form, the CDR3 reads TGTGCCAGCAGCTCCACCCGAGCAGATACGCAGTATTTT.

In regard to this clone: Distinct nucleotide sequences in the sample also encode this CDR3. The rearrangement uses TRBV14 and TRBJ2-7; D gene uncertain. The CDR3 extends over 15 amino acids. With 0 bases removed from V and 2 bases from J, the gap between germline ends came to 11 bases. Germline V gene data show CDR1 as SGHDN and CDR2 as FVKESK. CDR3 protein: CASSQDIGQAYEQYF. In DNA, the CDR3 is TGTGCCAGCAGCCAAGATATCGGCCAGGCCTACGAGCAGTACTTC.

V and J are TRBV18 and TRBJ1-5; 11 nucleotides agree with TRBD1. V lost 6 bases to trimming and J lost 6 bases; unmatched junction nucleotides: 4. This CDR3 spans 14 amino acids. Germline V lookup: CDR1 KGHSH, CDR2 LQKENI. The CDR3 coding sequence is TGTGCCAGCTCTCTGGACAGGGGGCGTCAGCCCCAGCATTTT. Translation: CASSLDRGRQPQHF.

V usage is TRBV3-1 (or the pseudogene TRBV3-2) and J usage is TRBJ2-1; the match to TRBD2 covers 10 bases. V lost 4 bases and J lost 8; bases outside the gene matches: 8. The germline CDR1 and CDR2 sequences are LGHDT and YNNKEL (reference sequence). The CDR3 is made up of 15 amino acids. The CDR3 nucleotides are TGTGCCAGCAGCCGACGACTAGCGGGTAAAGATGAGCAGTTCTTC. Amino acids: CASSRRLAGKDEQFF.

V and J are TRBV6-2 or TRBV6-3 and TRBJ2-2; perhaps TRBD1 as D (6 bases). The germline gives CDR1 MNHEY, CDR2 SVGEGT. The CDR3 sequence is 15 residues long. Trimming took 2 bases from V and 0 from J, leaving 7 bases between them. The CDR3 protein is CASSYDRSNTGELFF. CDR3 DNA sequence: TGTGCCAGCAGTTACGACAGGTCGAACACCGGGGAGCTGTTTTTT.

Here the CDR3 reads CASTTGLARQETQYF. The DNA of the CDR3 is TGTGCCAGCACCACAGGACTAGCGAGACAAGAGACCCAGTACTTC. The chain links TRBV3-1 (or the pseudogene TRBV3-2) to TRBJ2-5; TRBD2 matches 9 bases. V lost 7 bases and J lost 2; bases outside the gene matches: 8. Germline V CDR1 and CDR2: LGHDT, YNNKEL (reference sequence). The CDR3 consists of 15 residues.

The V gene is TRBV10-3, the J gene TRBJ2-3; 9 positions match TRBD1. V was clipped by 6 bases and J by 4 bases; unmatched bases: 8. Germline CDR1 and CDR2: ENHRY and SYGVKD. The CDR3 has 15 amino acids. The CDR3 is CAIRGDRGVADTQYF. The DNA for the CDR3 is TGTGCCATCAGGGGCGACAGGGGGGTAGCAGATACGCAGTATTTT.

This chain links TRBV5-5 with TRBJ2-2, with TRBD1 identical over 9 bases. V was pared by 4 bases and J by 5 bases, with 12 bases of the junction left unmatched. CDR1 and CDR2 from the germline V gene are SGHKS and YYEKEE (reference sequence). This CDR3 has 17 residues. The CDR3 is CASSPSGDRVLTGELFF. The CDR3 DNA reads TGTGCCAGCAGCCCCTCTGGGGACAGGGTATTAACCGGGGAGCTGTTTTTT.

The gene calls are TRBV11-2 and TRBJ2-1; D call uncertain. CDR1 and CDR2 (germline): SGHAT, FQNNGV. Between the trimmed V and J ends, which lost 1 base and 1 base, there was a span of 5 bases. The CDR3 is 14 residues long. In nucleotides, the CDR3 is TGTGCCAGCAGCTTAGTTGTATCCTACAATGAGCAGTTCTTC. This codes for CASSLVVSYNEQFF.

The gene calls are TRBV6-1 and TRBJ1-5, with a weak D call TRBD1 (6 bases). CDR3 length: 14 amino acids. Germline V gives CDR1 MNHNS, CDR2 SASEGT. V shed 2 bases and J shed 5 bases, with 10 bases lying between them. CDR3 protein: CASSESGGDQPQHF. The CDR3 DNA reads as TGTGCCAGCAGTGAAAGCGGGGGCGATCAGCCCCAGCATTTT.

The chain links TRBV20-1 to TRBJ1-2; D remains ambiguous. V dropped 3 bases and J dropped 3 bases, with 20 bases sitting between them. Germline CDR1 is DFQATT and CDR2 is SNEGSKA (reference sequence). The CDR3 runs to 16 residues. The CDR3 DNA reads TGCAGTGCTAGTAACTCCCAAAGTGTGGGAGACTATGGCTACACCTTC. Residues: CSASNSQSVGDYGYTF.

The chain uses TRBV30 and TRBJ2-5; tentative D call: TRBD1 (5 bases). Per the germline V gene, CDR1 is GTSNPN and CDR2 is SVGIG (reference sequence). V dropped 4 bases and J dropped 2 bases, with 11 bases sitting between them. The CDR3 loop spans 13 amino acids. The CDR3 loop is CAWNGALQETQYF. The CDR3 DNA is TGTGCCTGGAATGGGGCCTTACAAGAGACCCAGTACTTC.

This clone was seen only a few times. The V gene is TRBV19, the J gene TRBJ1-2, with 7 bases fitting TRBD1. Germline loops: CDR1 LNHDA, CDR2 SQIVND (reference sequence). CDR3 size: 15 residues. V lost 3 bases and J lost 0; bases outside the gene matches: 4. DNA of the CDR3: TGTGCCAGTAGTATTTCGGGACAGTCTAACTATGGCTACACCTTC. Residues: CASSISGQSNYGYTF. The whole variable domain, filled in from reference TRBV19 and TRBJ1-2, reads DGGITQSPKYLFRKEGQNVTLSCEQNLNHDAMYWYRQDPGQGLRLIYYSQIVNDFQKGDIAEGYSVSREKKESFPLTVTSAQKNPTAFYLCASSISGQSNYGYTFGSGTRLTVV.

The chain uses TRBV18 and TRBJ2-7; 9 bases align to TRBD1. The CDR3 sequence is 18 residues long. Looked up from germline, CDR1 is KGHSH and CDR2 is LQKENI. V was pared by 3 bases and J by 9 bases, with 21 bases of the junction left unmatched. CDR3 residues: CASSPAPGQGLIFPGQYF. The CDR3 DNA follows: TGTGCCAGCTCACCGGCCCCGGGACAGGGCTTAATTTTTCCTGGGCAGTACTTC.

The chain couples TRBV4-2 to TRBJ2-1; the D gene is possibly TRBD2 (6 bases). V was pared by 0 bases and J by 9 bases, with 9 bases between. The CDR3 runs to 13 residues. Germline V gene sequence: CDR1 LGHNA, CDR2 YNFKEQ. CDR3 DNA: TGTGCCAGCAGCCAAGATCTGGGGGGTGAGCAGTTCTTC. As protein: CASSQDLGGEQFF.

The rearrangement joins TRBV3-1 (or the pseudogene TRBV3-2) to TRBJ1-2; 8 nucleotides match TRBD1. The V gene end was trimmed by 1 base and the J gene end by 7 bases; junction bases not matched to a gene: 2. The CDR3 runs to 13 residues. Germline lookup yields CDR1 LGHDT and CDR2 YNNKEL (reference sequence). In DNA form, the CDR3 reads TGTGCCAGCAGCCAAGCAGGGGGCGGTGGCTACACCTTC. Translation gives CASSQAGGGGYTF.

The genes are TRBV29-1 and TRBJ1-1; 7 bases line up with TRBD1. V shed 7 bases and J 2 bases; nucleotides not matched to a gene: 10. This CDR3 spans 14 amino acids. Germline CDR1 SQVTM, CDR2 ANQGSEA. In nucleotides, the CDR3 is TGCAGCGGTGCGCTGGACAGGCGTAACACTGAAGCTTTCTTT. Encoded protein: CSGALDRRNTEAFF.

The CDR3: CASSHPTGNRAEAFF. The CDR3 DNA follows: TGCGCCAGCAGCCACCCGACAGGGAATAGGGCTGAAGCTTTCTTT. V and J are TRBV4-1 and TRBJ1-1; 7 nucleotides align to TRBD1. Trimming removed 3 bases from V and 6 bases from J; junction bases left unmatched: 10. Germline V gene sequence: CDR1 MGHRA, CDR2 YSYEKL. CDR3 length: 15 residues.

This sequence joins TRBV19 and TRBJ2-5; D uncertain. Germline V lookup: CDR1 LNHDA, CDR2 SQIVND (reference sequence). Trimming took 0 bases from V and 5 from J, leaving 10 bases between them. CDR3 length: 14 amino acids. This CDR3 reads CASSIDVATETQYF. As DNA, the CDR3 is TGTGCCAGTAGTATAGACGTAGCAACCGAGACCCAGTACTTC.

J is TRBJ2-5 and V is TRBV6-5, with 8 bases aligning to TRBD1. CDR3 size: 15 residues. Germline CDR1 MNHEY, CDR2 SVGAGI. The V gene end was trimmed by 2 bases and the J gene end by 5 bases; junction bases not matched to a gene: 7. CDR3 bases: TGTGCCAGCAGTTACGGACAGGGTTTGGGGGAGACCCAGTACTTC. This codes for CASSYGQGLGETQYF.

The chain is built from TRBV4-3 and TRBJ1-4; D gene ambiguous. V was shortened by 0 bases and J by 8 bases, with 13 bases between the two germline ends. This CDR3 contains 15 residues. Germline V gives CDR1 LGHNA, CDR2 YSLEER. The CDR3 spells CASSQDEIRGEKLFF. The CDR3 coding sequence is TGCGCCAGCAGCCAAGATGAGATCAGAGGGGAAAAACTGTTTTTT.

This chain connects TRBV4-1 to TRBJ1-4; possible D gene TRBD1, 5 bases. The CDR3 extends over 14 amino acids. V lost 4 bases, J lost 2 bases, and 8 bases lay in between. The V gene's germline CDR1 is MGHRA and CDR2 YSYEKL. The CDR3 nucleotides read TGCGCCAGCAGCCCAGGGAGGACTAATGAAAAACTGTTTTTT. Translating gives CASSPGRTNEKLFF.

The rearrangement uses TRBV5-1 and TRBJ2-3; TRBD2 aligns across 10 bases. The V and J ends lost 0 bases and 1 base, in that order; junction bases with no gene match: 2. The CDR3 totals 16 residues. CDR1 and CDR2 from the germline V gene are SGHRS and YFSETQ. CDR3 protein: CASSLATSGGTDTQYF. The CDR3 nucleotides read TGCGCCAGCAGCTTGGCCACTAGCGGGGGCACAGATACGCAGTATTTT.

The CDR3 spells CATRQTSGAYNEQFF. The CDR3 DNA reads TGTGCCACCAGGCAGACTAGCGGGGCCTACAATGAGCAGTTCTTC. The V and J genes are TRBV15 and TRBJ2-1; TRBD2 aligns across 11 bases. CDR3 length: 15 residues. V was pared by 6 bases and J by 2 bases, with 3 bases of the junction left unmatched. Germline lookup yields CDR1 LNHNV and CDR2 YYDKDF (reference sequence).